Listed here is a single T cell receptor (beta chain). Its antigen is currently unknown. Produced via immunoSEQ multiplex PCR; TCRdb's table is partial and in-frame only. The sample has about 1,900,000 clones; about 95% are singletons. This sample stems from a study of shared clonotypes between healthy human individuals. Whole-study results and caveats: For naive CD4 cells, 5% to 6.5% of clonotypes were shared across several donors.

CD8 cells regarded as naive lacked CD45RO, were positively chosen for CCR7, and omitted terminally differentiated effector memory CD45RA+ cells. Trimming left V 1 base short and J 2 bases short, with 6 bases between. Germline V gene sequence: CDR1 SEHNR, CDR2 FQNEAQ (reference sequence). This CDR3 spans 15 amino acids. The sequenced sample was naive CD8+ T cells sorted from blood. This chain joins TRBV7-9 and TRBJ2-6, with D unclear. This receptor was taken from a young man in good health. CDR3 sequence: CASSLGEPGANVLTF. The CDR3 DNA sequence: TGTGCCAGCAGCTTAGGAGAGCCTGGGGCCAACGTCCTGACTTTC.